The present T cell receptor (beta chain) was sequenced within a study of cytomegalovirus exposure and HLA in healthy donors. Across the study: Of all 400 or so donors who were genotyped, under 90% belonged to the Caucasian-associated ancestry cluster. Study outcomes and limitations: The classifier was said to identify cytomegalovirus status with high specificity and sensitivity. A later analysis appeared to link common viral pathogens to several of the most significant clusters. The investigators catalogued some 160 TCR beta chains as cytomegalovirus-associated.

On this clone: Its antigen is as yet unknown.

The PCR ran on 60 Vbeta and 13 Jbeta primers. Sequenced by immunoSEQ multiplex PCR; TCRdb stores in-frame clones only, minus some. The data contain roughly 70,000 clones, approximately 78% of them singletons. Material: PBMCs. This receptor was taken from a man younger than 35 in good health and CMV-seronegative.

This chain's CDR3 is CASHHEGGGELFF. The CDR3 nucleotides are TGTGCCAGCCATCACGAGGGCGGCGGGGAGCTGTTTTTT. This chain links TRBV13 with TRBJ2-2, with D perhaps matching TRBD2 (5 bases). Per germline, CDR1 PRHDT and CDR2 FYEKMQ (reference sequence). The CDR3 is made up of 13 amino acids. V lost 8 bases and J lost 7, with 14 bases in between. Full variable domain (remainder filled in from reference TRBV13 and TRBJ2-2): AAGVIQSPRHLIKEKRETATLKCYPIPRHDTVYWYQQGPGQDPQFLISFYEKMQSDKGSIPDRFSAQQFSDYHSELNMSSLELGDSALYFCASHHEGGGELFFGEGSRLTVL.